One and the same sample provided the 16 T cell receptor beta chains below, sequenced in a study of T cell responses to AZD1222 COVID-19 vaccine. Sequenced by immunoSEQ multiplex PCR; TCRdb stores in-frame clones only, minus some. The sample lists 140,000 to 150,000 clones; over 80% were seen once. This material consisted of peripheral blood, taken 28 days after the second AZD1222 dose. The receptors originated from an adult who received the AZD1222 COVID-19 vaccine.

This chain joins TRBV2 and TRBJ1-5; 10 bases agree with TRBD1. Losses at the gene ends were 4 bases for V and 7 bases for J; bases not matched to a gene: 4. The germline V gene has CDR1 SNHLY and CDR2 FYNNEI. This CDR3 is 14 amino acids long. The DNA for the CDR3 is TGTGCCAGCAGTGCCGGACAGGGGGTGCAGCCCCAGCATTTT. Its protein product is CASSAGQGVQPQHF.

This chain connects TRBV29-1 to TRBJ1-5; TRBD1 matches 8 bases. Germline V CDR1 and CDR2: SQVTM, ANQGSEA. V lost 7 bases, J lost 1 base, and 6 bases stayed unmatched. The CDR3 runs to 14 residues. The CDR3 nucleotides read TGCAGCGCGGGGACAGGTCTAAGCAATCAGCCCCAGCATTTT. Translated, it gives CSAGTGLSNQPQHF.

The chain links TRBV6-2 or TRBV6-3 to TRBJ1-5, with D maybe TRBD1 (6 bases). Germline CDR1 is MNHEY and CDR2 is SVGEGT. This CDR3 is built from 16 residues. Between the trimmed V and J ends, which lost 6 bases and 5 bases, there was a span of 20 bases. In nucleotides, the CDR3 is TGTGCCAGCAGCCCTGGCCAGGGGCGAGTGGATCAGCCCCAGCATTTT. Translated: CASSPGQGRVDQPQHF.

V gene TRBV20-1 combines with J gene TRBJ2-7, with D unresolved. Germline lookup yields CDR1 DFQATT and CDR2 SNEGSKA (reference sequence). Trimming pared 6 bases from V and 2 bases from J, leaving 14 bases between. The CDR3 covers 13 residues. Written as DNA, the CDR3 is TGCAGTGCCAGTCCGGTCTACCCCTACGAGCAGTACTTC. It yields the protein CSASPVYPYEQYF.

This clone was found once. The chain couples TRBV15 to TRBJ1-4; 11 bases agree with TRBD1. CDR1 and CDR2 from the germline V gene are LNHNV and YYDKDF (reference sequence). The V segment lost 0 bases and the J segment 10 bases; nucleotides outside the gene matches: 13. CDR3 length: 18 amino acids. Written as DNA, the CDR3 is TGTGCCACCAGCAGAGATTCCAATACGGGACAGGGGGATAGAAAACTGTTTTTT. It specifies CATSRDSNTGQGDRKLFF.

The chain links TRBV15 to TRBJ1-4; tentatively, D is TRBD1 (6 bases). The germline gives CDR1 LNHNV, CDR2 YYDKDF (reference sequence). Trimming stripped 1 base from V and 8 bases from J, with 14 bases between. CDR3 length: 15 residues. CDR3: CATSRVGRGREKLFF. CDR3 in DNA: TGTGCCACCAGCAGAGTGGGCAGGGGACGGGAAAAACTGTTTTTT. Together with reference TRBV15 and TRBJ1-4, the CDR3 gives the full variable domain: DAMVIQNPRYQVTQFGKPVTLSCSQTLNHNVMYWYQQKSSQAPKLLFHYYDKDFNNEADTPDNFQSRRPNTSFCFLDIRSPGLGDTAMYLCATSRVGRGREKLFFGSGTQLSVL.

The chain links TRBV27 to TRBJ2-7; possibly TRBD2 for D (6 bases). The CDR3 consists of 14 residues. V was clipped by 1 base and J by 4 bases, with 11 bases between them. The germline V gene has CDR1 MNHEY and CDR2 SMNVEV (reference sequence). The CDR3 nucleotides are TGTGCCAGCAGTTTATTCGGGGGAGCTTACGAGCAGTACTTC. Translating gives CASSLFGGAYEQYF.

This chain uses TRBV12-3 or TRBV12-4 with TRBJ2-7, with 7 bases that match TRBD2. The V and J ends lost 6 bases and 5 bases, in that order; junction bases with no gene match: 7. The CDR3 totals 13 residues. CDR3 sequence: CASSLGLVNEQYF. CDR3 sequence (DNA): TGTGCCAGCAGCCTTGGACTAGTTAACGAGCAGTACTTC.

V is TRBV5-1 and J is TRBJ2-3; D is unclear. The germline V gene encodes CDR1 SGHRS and CDR2 YFSETQ. Trimming removed 0 bases from V and 2 bases from J, with 4 bases in between. The CDR3 extends over 13 amino acids. The CDR3: CASSLDFTDTQYF. The CDR3 DNA reads as TGCGCCAGCAGCTTGGACTTCACAGATACGCAGTATTTT.

The rearrangement joins TRBV27 to TRBJ2-2; TRBD1 agrees at 12 bases. The germline gives CDR1 MNHEY, CDR2 SMNVEV (reference sequence). V was pared by 8 bases and J by 4 bases, with 11 bases of the junction left unmatched. The CDR3 totals 17 residues. This CDR3 reads CASGYRDRGPGTGELFF. For the CDR3, the DNA is TGTGCCAGCGGATACCGGGACAGGGGGCCCGGCACCGGGGAGCTGTTTTTT.

CDR3 in amino acids: CASSPGLSSYEQYF. The DNA of the CDR3 is TGTGCCAGTAGTCCGGGACTTTCGTCCTACGAGCAGTACTTC. The genes are TRBV19 and TRBJ2-7; D possibly corresponds to TRBD2 (6 bases). Trimming shortened V by 5 bases and J by 1 base, and 12 bases separated the two germline ends. The CDR3 consists of 14 residues. CDR1 is LNHDA, CDR2 SQIVND, per germline (reference sequence).

The V gene is TRBV3-1 (or the pseudogene TRBV3-2), the J gene TRBJ1-6; 8 bases map to TRBD1. V lost 7 bases and J lost 0; bases outside the gene matches: 5. This CDR3 contains 16 residues. Looked up from germline, CDR1 is LGHDT and CDR2 is YNNKEL (reference sequence). The DNA of the CDR3 is TGTGCCAGCAACCGACAGGGGAGCTCCTATAATTCACCCCTCCACTTT. It codes for CASNRQGSSYNSPLHF.

V gene TRBV7-8 combines with J gene TRBJ2-7, with 10 bases identical to TRBD2. This CDR3 comprises 15 residues. CDR1 and CDR2 from the germline V gene are SGHVS and FQNEAQ. V dropped 6 bases and J dropped 3; count of bases not matched to a gene: 8. The chain's CDR3 is CASSSGLAVYYEQYF. The CDR3 region has the DNA TGTGCCAGCAGTTCTGGACTAGCGGTTTACTACGAGCAGTACTTC.

The chain is built from TRBV19 and TRBJ2-3; TRBD2 might be the D (7 bases). Trimming left V 2 bases short and J 2 bases short, with 17 bases between. This CDR3 comprises 17 residues. Germline CDR1 and CDR2: LNHDA and SQIVND (reference sequence). Written as DNA, the CDR3 is TGTGCCAGTAGTATAATGGGGGGGCCCCTTTCCACAGATACGCAGTATTTT. Amino acid sequence: CASSIMGGPLSTDTQYF.

The genes are TRBV19 and TRBJ2-7, with TRBD2 matching over 12 bases. This CDR3 has 16 amino acids. V was pared by 7 bases and J by 6 bases, with 13 bases of the junction left unmatched. CDR1 and CDR2 from the germline V gene are LNHDA and SQIVND (reference sequence). Here the CDR3 reads CASTSGSSGRASEQYF. The CDR3 bases are TGTGCCAGTACATCTGGATCTAGCGGGAGGGCCTCCGAGCAGTACTTC.

The chain joins TRBV5-4 to TRBJ2-5; the match to TRBD2 covers 11 bases. The germline CDR1 and CDR2 sequences are SGHNT and YYREEE (reference sequence). Trimming cost V 5 bases and J 5 bases; bases outside gene matches: 11. The CDR3 is 16 amino acids. The CDR3 DNA sequence: TGTGCCAGCAGTCCCAGACTAGCGGGACAAGGGGAGACCCAGTACTTC. Protein sequence: CASSPRLAGQGETQYF.